This T cell receptor (beta chain) was identified in a study of shared clonotypes between healthy human individuals. Study-level information: A couple of female and a few male donors aged 18 to 49 were enrolled.

Regarding this clone: Its cognate antigen is unknown.

The CDR3 length is 14 residues. Germline V lookup: CDR1 SNHLY, CDR2 FYNNEI. Between the trimmed V and J ends, which lost 4 bases and 5 bases, there was a span of 12 bases. Study findings and constraints: Richness estimates generally favored naive over memory subsets.

Running of the assay took place at deep level. How the authors handled the data: ImmunoSEQ sequences covered only the junction and lacked quality scores; filtering therefore differed. The repertoire was sequenced with immunoSEQ multiplex PCR; TCRdb's copy has only in-frame clones and lacks some. The DNA gave D and trimming, while V, J and clone size come from that table. Among 2 million to 3 million clones listed, 93% were seen once. This sequence was found in a man younger than 35 in good health. Some clones in this sample may be carry-over from other donors' samples. The source material was naive CD4+ T cells from PBMCs. As for subset: CD45RA+ positively selected. This rearrangement joins TRBV2 to TRBJ2-1, with D unclear. The CDR3, as DNA: TGTGCCAGCAGTGCCCGCCGTTCCGACAATGAGCAGTTCTTC. It specifies CASSARRSDNEQFF.